This entry is about one T cell receptor (beta chain). Its specificity is unknown. The entry originates in a study of shared clonotypes between healthy human individuals. The wider study: CD4 naive cells filled three plates per donor, CD4 memory three, CD8 naive two and CD8 memory one. Findings of the study overall: Clonotype sharing across a few donors was observed for around 5% of naive CD4 clonotypes.

Naive CD8 cells, CD45RO-negative and positively selected for CCR7, excluded terminally differentiated effector memory CD45RA+ cells. Profiled with immunoSEQ multiplex PCR; TCRdb holds only in-frame clones, not every one. The sample lists about 2.1 million clones, 90% to 95% occurring once. V gave up 4 bases and J gave up 5 bases, with 9 bases separating them. Germline CDR1 reads SGHTA; CDR2 reads FQGNSA. The CDR3 sequence is 12 residues long. The rearrangement joins TRBV7-2 to TRBJ2-7; D ambiguous. This sequence was found in a man younger than 35 in good health. Some clones in this sample may be carry-over from other donors' samples. The sample consisted of naive CD8+ T cells from PBMCs. DNA of the CDR3: TGTGCCAGCAGCTACCCCCCCCACGAGCAGTACTTC. Translating it yields CASSYPPHEQYF.